What follows describes a single T cell receptor (beta chain). The target antigen is unknown. CDR1 and CDR2 (germline): GTSNPN, SVGIG (reference sequence). V lost 3 bases to trimming and J lost 0 bases, with 17 bases between them. The CDR3 covers 16 residues. This specimen comes from a study of CD8 T cells in ankylosing spondylitis. Study-level results: A TCR beta motif of eight highly homologous variants appeared characteristic of ankylosing spondylitis blood. Peripheral blood samples showed relatively rare disease-linked clones, and these clones were CD8+. Before this, some motif variants had been reported in reactive arthritis synovial fluid and blood.

Quantitative barcoded 5'-RACE was used to prepare TCR beta libraries. TCRdb ran MiXCR on the 5' RACE reads and lists one entry per CDR3 protein. The sample consists of 150,000 to 200,000 distinct CDR3 sequences, roughly 12% of them appearing once. This clonotype was obtained from a male donor with ankylosing spondylitis or in good health (not recorded which). This chain uses TRBV30 with TRBJ1-1; D may be TRBD1 (6 bases). The sequenced sample was blood, either unsorted or a sorted T cell fraction (not recorded which). CDR3 nucleotide sequence: TGTGCCTGGAGAGGGGGGGCCCCGCGGATGAACACTGAAGCTTTCTTT. It encodes CAWRGGAPRMNTEAFF.